Listed below are T cell receptor beta chains from one sample, sequenced in a study of identical twins. Each CDR3 protein is one row after TCRdb ran MiXCR on the 5' RACE reads. The sample has roughly 1,500,000 distinct CDR3 sequences, roughly a third seen once. Sequenced: cord blood. The receptors were sampled from a newborn girl in good health. CDR3s include the opening cysteine and the closing phenylalanine or tryptophan. The D gene is left open where the match is weak. The size of a clone is reported for some rows only, either as once, few or many, or as a class for expanded clones.

>TRBD2|TRBV6-5|.|TRBJ2-1
TGTGCCAGCAGGCTATCCGGGACTAGCCTCTACAATGAGCAGTTCTTC
CASRLSGTSLYNEQFF
>.|TRBV6-1|.|TRBJ1-2
TGTGCCAGCAGTGAAAGGTCGACTAACTATGGCTACACCTTC
CASSERSTNYGYTF
>.|TRBV5-1|.|TRBJ2-7
TGCGCCAGCAGCTTGGGTGCCACTTCCTACGAGCAGTACTTC
CASSLGATSYEQYF
>TRBD2|TRBV9|.|TRBJ2-3
TGTGCCAGCAGCGTAGATTGGACGGCGGGAGGAACAGATACGCAGTATTTT
CASSVDWTAGGTDTQYF
>.|TRBV7-6|.|TRBJ1-1
TGTGCCAGCAGCCTACTACCTAGAGGGGTAGGGACTGAAGCTTTCTTT
CASSLLPRGVGTEAFF
>TRBD1|TRBV11-2|many|TRBJ2-5
TGTGCCAGCAGCTCCTACAGGGGAGAGACCCAGTACTTC
CASSSYRGETQYF
>.|TRBV5-1|.|TRBJ2-7
TGCGCCAGCAGCTTGGGGTGGAAGGGCTCCTACGAGCAGTACTTC
CASSLGWKGSYEQYF
>.|TRBV12-3/TRBV12-4|.|TRBJ2-1
TGTGCCAGCAGTTTTTTTGACTGGGGGTCCTACAATGAGCAGTTCTTC
CASSFFDWGSYNEQFF
>.|TRBV2|once|TRBJ2-5
TGTGCCAGCATGGAGTCCGGCGGGCAGTACTTC
CASMESGGQYF
>.|TRBV4-2|few|TRBJ2-7
TGTGCCAGCAGCCAAGATTGGACCGCCTCCTACGAGCAGTACTTC
CASSQDWTASYEQYF
>TRBD1|TRBV10-2|.|TRBJ1-5
TGCGCCAGTTGCGGACAGGGACCATATAGCAATCAGCCCCAGCATTTT
CASCGQGPYSNQPQHF
>.|TRBV25-1|.|TRBJ2-7
TGTGCCAGCAGTGATCACGACCAGTTCTACGAGCAGTACTTC
CASSDHDQFYEQYF
>.|TRBV24-1|few|TRBJ2-1
TGTGCCACCAGTGATTTGAGTGATGGGGGGCCGGACGCTTACAATGAGCAGTTCTTC
CATSDLSDGGPDAYNEQFF
>.|TRBV7-2|.|TRBJ2-5
TGTGCCAGCAGCTTAGTTTTCATGTTCGAATGGGCGTACAATGAGCAGTACTTC
CASSLVFMFEWAYNEQYF